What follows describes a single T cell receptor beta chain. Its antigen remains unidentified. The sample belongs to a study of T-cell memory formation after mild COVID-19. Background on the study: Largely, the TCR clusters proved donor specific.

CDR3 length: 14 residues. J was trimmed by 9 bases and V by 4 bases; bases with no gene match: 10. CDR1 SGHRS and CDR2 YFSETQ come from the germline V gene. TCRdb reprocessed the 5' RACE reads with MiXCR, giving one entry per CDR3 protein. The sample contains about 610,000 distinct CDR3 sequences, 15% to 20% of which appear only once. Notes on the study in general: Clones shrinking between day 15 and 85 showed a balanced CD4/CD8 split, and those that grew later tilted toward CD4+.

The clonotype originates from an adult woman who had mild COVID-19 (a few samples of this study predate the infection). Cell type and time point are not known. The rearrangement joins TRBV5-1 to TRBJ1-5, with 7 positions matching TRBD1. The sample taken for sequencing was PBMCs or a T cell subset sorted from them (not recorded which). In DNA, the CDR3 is TGCGCCAGCAGCGACGGACAGGAAGGGGGGCCCCAGCATTTT. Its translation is CASSDGQEGGPQHF.